Presented here are 25 T cell receptor beta chains from one specimen sequenced in a study of blood T cell repertoires in COVID-19. Assay used: immunoSEQ multiplex PCR; TCRdb lists only in-frame clones, some missing. The table records 150,000 or so clones, about 88% of them present only once. The sequencing input was peripheral blood. These TCRs come from a man between 60 and 75 years old with active or convalescent COVID-19.

The V gene is TRBV6-5, the J gene TRBJ2-3, with TRBD1 as a possible D gene (5 bases). Germline V gene data show CDR1 as MNHEY and CDR2 as SVGAGI. The CDR3 is 13 residues long. Trimming took 2 bases from V and 8 from J, leaving 11 bases between them. In nucleotides, the CDR3 is TGTGCCAGCAGTTACAAGGGAAGGGGTACGCAGTATTTT. This gives the protein CASSYKGRGTQYF.

The genes are TRBV7-9 and TRBJ2-1, with TRBD1 identical over 7 bases. Trimming at V came to 5 bases and at J to 6 bases, leaving 7 bases not matched to a gene. CDR1 and CDR2 from the germline V gene are SEHNR and FQNEAQ (reference sequence). There are 14 residues in the CDR3. CDR3 sequence: CASSPRTGGNEQFF. CDR3 sequence (DNA): TGTGCCAGCAGCCCCCGGACAGGCGGCAATGAGCAGTTCTTC.

The chain couples TRBV3-1 (or the pseudogene TRBV3-2) to TRBJ2-1; 7 nucleotides align to TRBD1. V dropped 0 bases and J dropped 6; count of bases not matched to a gene: 8. The germline CDR1 and CDR2 sequences are LGHDT and YNNKEL (reference sequence). The CDR3 totals 16 residues. In DNA form, the CDR3 reads TGTGCCAGCAGCCAAGACGACAGGGCCCCCGGCAATGAGCAGTTCTTC. This sequence encodes CASSQDDRAPGNEQFF.

The rearrangement uses TRBV5-1 and TRBJ1-2; 10 bases are a match to TRBD1. CDR1 and CDR2 (germline): SGHRS, YFSETQ. The junction had 10 bases not matched to a gene; V was cut back by 3 bases and J by 8 bases. The CDR3 is 15 amino acids. In DNA, the CDR3 is TGCGCCAGCAGCTCAACACTGACAGGGGGCGAAGGCTACACCTTC. The encoded protein is CASSSTLTGGEGYTF.

The chain employs TRBV7-8 and TRBJ1-5; 10 nucleotides match TRBD1. With V trimmed by 1 base and J by 4 bases, 4 bases remained unmatched. Germline V gene sequence: CDR1 SGHVS, CDR2 FQNEAQ. The CDR3 totals 16 residues. In DNA, the CDR3 is TGTGCCAGCAGCTTAGGAGACAGGGGGCGAAATCAGCCCCAGCATTTT. Its protein product is CASSLGDRGRNQPQHF.

This clone occurred once. The chain recombines TRBV5-1 with TRBJ2-5; 11 positions agree with TRBD2. The CDR3 contains 16 residues. V lost 0 bases to trimming and J lost 5 bases; unmatched junction nucleotides: 6. Germline V gene data show CDR1 as SGHRS and CDR2 as YFSETQ. CDR3 protein: CASSLDPGLAAETQYF. The CDR3 DNA sequence: TGCGCCAGCAGCTTGGACCCGGGACTAGCGGCGGAGACCCAGTACTTC.

V is TRBV2 and J is TRBJ1-1; a weak D match, TRBD1 (5 bases). Germline values: CDR1 SNHLY, CDR2 FYNNEI. Trimming stripped 1 base from V and 2 bases from J, with 8 bases between. The CDR3 extends over 14 amino acids. Here the CDR3 reads CASSEGGVNTEAFF. CDR3 DNA: TGTGCCAGCAGTGAAGGGGGGGTAAACACTGAAGCTTTCTTT.

The chain joins TRBV28 to TRBJ1-3; D uncertain. Per germline, CDR1 MDHEN and CDR2 SYDVKM. The CDR3 length is 14 residues. Trimming cost V 3 bases and J 0 bases, with 6 bases left between them. This CDR3 is CASSFSRSGNTIYF. The CDR3 nucleotides read TGTGCCAGCAGTTTCTCCCGCTCTGGAAACACCATATATTTT.

The chain has TRBV6-2 or TRBV6-3 and TRBJ1-5; TRBD1 aligns across 8 bases. With V trimmed by 6 bases and J by 7 bases, 5 bases remained unmatched. CDR1 and CDR2 from the germline V gene are MNHEY and SVGEGT. This CDR3 has 13 residues. The CDR3 DNA reads as TGTGCCAGCAGCGGACAGGGTAAACAGCCCCAGCATTTT. It yields the protein CASSGQGKQPQHF.

This clone was recorded only once. The chain combines TRBV30 with TRBJ1-1; possible D gene TRBD1, 6 bases. The germline V gene has CDR1 GTSNPN and CDR2 SVGIG (reference sequence). The V end was cut by 0 bases, the J end by 3 bases, with 14 bases between. The CDR3 has 15 residues. CDR3 DNA sequence: TGTGCCTGGAGTGTAGGCGGGGGCGCGTACACTGAAGCTTTCTTT. The encoded protein is CAWSVGGGAYTEAFF.

The chain links TRBV11-2 to TRBJ1-4; 10 nucleotides agree with TRBD1. This CDR3 contains 15 residues. CDR1 is SGHAT, CDR2 FQNNGV, per germline. V was pared by 2 bases and J by 6 bases, with 3 bases of the junction left unmatched. CDR3: CASSLTGQGYEKLFF. CDR3 coding DNA: TGTGCCAGCAGCTTAACGGGACAGGGGTATGAAAAACTGTTTTTT.

The CDR3 here is CASRGPGLAGEIQETQYF. The CDR3 DNA follows: TGTGCCAGCAGGGGACCGGGACTAGCGGGTGAAATTCAAGAGACCCAGTACTTC. The chain carries TRBV28 and TRBJ2-5; TRBD2 aligns across 12 bases. Per the germline V gene, CDR1 is MDHEN and CDR2 is SYDVKM. This CDR3 region has 18 residues. With V trimmed by 6 bases and J by 2 bases, 13 bases remained unmatched. The variable domain in full, with the rest retrieved from reference TRBV28 and TRBJ2-5, is DVKVTQSSRYLVKRTGEKVFLECVQDMDHENMFWYRQDPGLGLRLIYFSYDVKMKEKGDIPEGYSVSREKKERFSLILESASTNQTSMYLCASRGPGLAGEIQETQYFGPGTRLLVL.

Details on this clone: This sample also contains other DNA sequences that code for the same CDR3. The V gene is TRBV24-1, the J gene TRBJ1-2, with 7 bases fitting TRBD1. Germline CDR1 and CDR2: KGHDR and SFDVKD. This CDR3 is 13 amino acids long. V shed 4 bases, J shed 8 bases, and the junction held 6 bases outside the gene matches. CDR3 loop: CATSDGTAYGYTF. Written as DNA, the CDR3 is TGTGCCACCAGTGACGGGACAGCATACGGCTACACCTTC.

The chain has TRBV29-1 and TRBJ1-3; D remains unclear. The CDR3 length is 14 residues. Trimming left V 6 bases short and J 0 bases short, with 12 bases between. Germline lookup yields CDR1 SQVTM and CDR2 ANQGSEA. The chain's CDR3 is CSVVRRGSGNTIYF. CDR3 nucleotides: TGCAGCGTCGTCCGGCGGGGCTCTGGAAACACCATATATTTT.

This clone occurred once. The genes are TRBV6-2 or TRBV6-3 and TRBJ2-3, with D maybe TRBD1 (5 bases). Germline CDR1 MNHEY, CDR2 SVGEGT. There are 19 residues in the CDR3. V dropped 0 bases and J dropped 3 bases, with 22 bases sitting between them. CDR3 amino acids: CASSYSPTGPGDDTDTQYF. The CDR3 DNA is TGTGCCAGCAGTTACTCCCCTACAGGTCCCGGCGACGATACAGATACGCAGTATTTT.

The rearrangement links TRBV3-1 (or the pseudogene TRBV3-2) to TRBJ2-4, with TRBD1 matching 8 bases. In germline, CDR1 is LGHDT, CDR2 YNNKEL (reference sequence). After removal of 2 bases from V and 7 bases from J, the junction contained 4 bases not matched to a gene. CDR3 length: 14 amino acids. In DNA form, the CDR3 reads TGTGCCAGCAGCCAACAGGGGGCTGGGAACATTCAGTACTTC. It yields the protein CASSQQGAGNIQYF.

This chain's CDR3 is CASSSRSGRETQYF. The CDR3 bases are TGTGCCAGCAGTTCCCGAAGCGGGAGGGAGACCCAGTACTTC. The V call is TRBV27, the J call TRBJ2-5; TRBD2 agrees at 9 bases. Unmatched junction bases numbered 5, after V lost 4 bases and J lost 5 bases. Per the germline V gene, CDR1 is MNHEY and CDR2 is SMNVEV (reference sequence). The CDR3 covers 14 residues.

The chain has TRBV27 and TRBJ1-3; the D is unclear. The V and J ends lost 0 bases and 4 bases respectively, with 10 bases between them. Germline loops: CDR1 MNHEY, CDR2 SMNVEV (reference sequence). The CDR3 runs 15 residues. CDR3 bases: TGTGCCAGCAGTTTATCCTTAGAATCGGGAAACACCATATATTTT. It specifies CASSLSLESGNTIYF.

This chain uses TRBV23-1 with TRBJ1-1; TRBD1 matches 10 bases. TRBV23-1 counts as an open reading frame of uncertain function. The J segment lost 4 bases and the V segment lost 3 bases, leaving 5 bases of the junction unmatched. This CDR3 has 15 residues. CDR3 region: CASSHRDRGCTEAFF. The DNA for the CDR3 is TGCGCCAGCAGTCACCGGGACAGGGGCTGCACTGAAGCTTTCTTT.

The chain is built from TRBV6-1 and TRBJ2-7; weak D call: TRBD1 (6 bases). Germline CDR1 MNHNS, CDR2 SASEGT. The CDR3 has 12 amino acids. Deletions cut 3 bases from V and 7 bases from J, with 10 bases between. CDR3 in amino acids: CASSDGTQEQYF. The CDR3 region has the DNA TGTGCCAGCAGTGACGGGACACAAGAGCAGTACTTC.

This clone appeared a single time. The rearrangement uses TRBV10-1 and TRBJ2-5; D might be TRBD1 (5 bases). Trimming took 2 bases from V and 4 from J, leaving 8 bases between them. This CDR3 spans 13 amino acids. Germline V lookup: CDR1 WNHNN, CDR2 SYGVQD (reference sequence). In DNA, the CDR3 is TGCGCCAGCAGTGAGGGGGCCGCAGAGACCCAGTACTTC. As protein: CASSEGAAETQYF.

The rearrangement uses TRBV29-1 and TRBJ1-2; D call uncertain. Germline V gene lookup returns CDR1 SQVTM and CDR2 ANQGSEA. The CDR3 is 12 amino acids. V gave up 2 bases and J gave up 2 bases, with 6 bases separating them. The CDR3: CSVESRNYGYTF. CDR3 nucleotides: TGCAGCGTTGAAAGCCGAAACTATGGCTACACCTTC.

This chain connects TRBV6-1 to TRBJ1-2; 7 nucleotides match TRBD1. The CDR3 contains 14 residues. The V gene end was trimmed by 3 bases and the J gene end by 2 bases; junction bases not matched to a gene: 3. CDR1 MNHNS and CDR2 SASEGT come from the germline V gene. In DNA form, the CDR3 reads TGTGCCAGCAGTGAGGCGACAGGGAACTATGGCTACACCTTC. As protein: CASSEATGNYGYTF.

This rearrangement joins TRBV7-2 to TRBJ1-1; D is ambiguous. Trimming shortened V by 3 bases and J by 7 bases, and 15 bases separated the two germline ends. This CDR3 is 14 amino acids long. Germline V gene sequence: CDR1 SGHTA, CDR2 FQGNSA. The DNA for the CDR3 is TGTGCCAGCAGCTTGCCTCCTGGGCTTCGTGAAGCTTTCTTT. It encodes CASSLPPGLREAFF.

In its sample, this clone was seen once. The chain has TRBV7-9 and TRBJ1-4; 9 bases fit TRBD1. J gave up 2 bases and V 5 bases, and 3 bases lay outside the gene matches. CDR1 is SEHNR, CDR2 FQNEAQ, per germline (reference sequence). The CDR3 has 15 amino acids. The CDR3: CASSGQGTTNEKLFF. CDR3 DNA sequence: TGTGCCAGCAGCGGACAGGGGACTACTAATGAAAAACTGTTTTTT.